Listed below are T cell receptor beta chains from one sample, sequenced in a study of blood T cells in healthy people across ages. MiXCR, run by TCRdb on the 5' RACE reads, gives a single entry per CDR3 protein. The profile shows 650,000 to 700,000 distinct CDR3 sequences, 32% of them singletons. The specimen was blood. Source of these receptors: a woman older than 75 in good health. Both conserved end residues are part of each CDR3. A D gene is named only where the DNA matches it firmly. Size values are once, few and many counts, or a class for expanded clones, and some rows have none.

clone size | J gene | D gene | V gene | CDR3 DNA | CDR3 protein
few | TRBJ2-2 | TRBD1 | TRBV6-1 | TGTGCCAGCAGTGTGGACAGGGCCGGGGAGCTGTTTTTT | CASSVDRAGELFF
many | TRBJ2-1 | NA | TRBV12-3/TRBV12-4 | TGTGCCAGCAGCCGGGCGGACGGGGGTGCCCGGAGCTCCTACAATGAGCAGTTCTTC | CASSRADGGARSSYNEQFF
many | TRBJ1-2 | NA | TRBV4-2 | TGTGCCAGCAGCCAAGTCGAGGGCAGGGCGGGCGGCTACACCTTC | CASSQVEGRAGGYTF
many | TRBJ1-5 | TRBD1 | TRBV5-6 | TGTGCCAGCAGAAGGGGGACAGCGAGCAATCAGCCCCAGCATTTT | CASRRGTASNQPQHF
NA | TRBJ1-1 | NA | TRBV18 | TGTGCCAGCTCACCAGGGACCTACACTGAAGCTTTCTTT | CASSPGTYTEAFF
once | TRBJ2-5 | TRBD2 | TRBV7-2 | TGTGCCAGCAGCTCAGCGGGGAACTCCGGTACCCAGTACTTC | CASSSAGNSGTQYF
NA | TRBJ1-2 | NA | TRBV7-2 | TGTGCCAGCAGCTTTGACAGTGTAAGCTATGACTACACCTTC | CASSFDSVSYDYTF
NA | TRBJ1-5 | NA | TRBV20-1 | TGCAGTGCTGGTACTCCCCGCAGGGAAAGCAATCAGCCCCAGCATTTT | CSAGTPRRESNQPQHF
NA | TRBJ2-1 | NA | TRBV4-1 | TGCGCCAGCAGCCAGAGAACGGAGGAGTACAATGAGCAGTTCTTC | CASSQRTEEYNEQFF
NA | TRBJ2-3 | TRBD2 | TRBV10-3 | TGTGCCACGGGAGGACTTTCCATATCGGATACGCAGTATTTT | CATGGLSISDTQYF
many | TRBJ2-1 | NA | TRBV6-2/TRBV6-3 | TGTGCCAGCAGTCCCCGGGGCTTCAGCCCCGTTCCCAATGAGCAGTTCTTC | CASSPRGFSPVPNEQFF
few | TRBJ2-3 | TRBD1 | TRBV20-1 | TGCAGTGCTGGACAGGGGGCTTTTGGAGATACGCAGTATTTT | CSAGQGAFGDTQYF
many | TRBJ1-2 | TRBD1 | TRBV3-1 | TGTGCCAGCAGCCGCGACAGGGCTTATGGCTACACCTTC | CASSRDRAYGYTF
many | TRBJ2-1 | NA | TRBV20-1 | TGCAGTGCTGGGGGGAGGGGGGTAAGGGGCAATGAGCAGTTCTTC | CSAGGRGVRGNEQFF
few | TRBJ2-5 | TRBD2 | TRBV6-6 | TGTGCCAGCAGTTACTCGGGCCTACTAGCGGGAGAAGAGACCCAGTACTTC | CASSYSGLLAGEETQYF
many | TRBJ1-5 | NA | TRBV7-2 | TGTGCCAGCAGCTTAGCGTCGGCATCCAATCAGCCCCAGCATTTT | CASSLASASNQPQHF
many | TRBJ2-7 | TRBD2 | TRBV29-1 | TGCAGCACACGGACTAGCGGTGCGGGCGAGCAGTACTTC | CSTRTSGAGEQYF
many | TRBJ2-1 | TRBD2 | TRBV20-1 | TGCAGTGCTAACGGGCGGGGGGGTTACAATGAGCAGTTCTTC | CSANGRGGYNEQFF
NA | TRBJ1-1 | NA | TRBV20-1 | TGCAGTGCTAGTGGGACGGGGAACACTGAAGCTTTCTTT | CSASGTGNTEAFF
many | TRBJ2-5 | TRBD1 | TRBV19 | TGTGCCAGTAGTGCCGGGACAGGGTTTAGAGAGACCCAGTACTTC | CASSAGTGFRETQYF
many | TRBJ1-2 | NA | TRBV21-1 | TGTGCCAGCAGCAGCCCGGGACAGGGTGACTATGGCTACACCTTC | CASSSPGQGDYGYTF
many | TRBJ2-3 | NA | TRBV5-1 | TGCGCCAGCAGCCGACTTAGCGGCCCCACAGATACGCAGTATTTT | CASSRLSGPTDTQYF
few | TRBJ1-6 | NA | TRBV7-8 | TGTGCCAGCAGCCGGCCGGGGGCATCCTATAATTCACCCCTCCACTTT | CASSRPGASYNSPLHF
few | TRBJ1-3 | NA | TRBV20-1 | TGCAGTGCCGTTGACACAGGGACTGGAAACACCATATATTTT | CSAVDTGTGNTIYF
NA | TRBJ1-1 | TRBD1 | TRBV5-1 | TGCGCCAGCTCGGCAGGGGGGTCTGAAGCTTTCTTT | CASSAGGSEAFF
many | TRBJ1-2 | TRBD1 | TRBV5-1 | TGCGCCAGCAGCTTGATCGGACAGGGGGAAGCCTACACCTTC | CASSLIGQGEAYTF
NA | TRBJ1-2 | TRBD1 | TRBV5-1 | TGCGCCAGCAGCGGCCTTAGACAGGGAGCTGATGGCTACACCTTC | CASSGLRQGADGYTF
NA | TRBJ1-3 | TRBD1 | TRBV6-1 | TGTGCCAGCAGCTCTGGACAGGGGGATTTCCGCGGAAACACCATATATTTT | CASSSGQGDFRGNTIYF
many | TRBJ2-7 | TRBD2 | TRBV6-6 | TGTGCCAGCAGTTACCGTCTGATGGCGGGGGGGACCTACGAGCAGTACTTC | CASSYRLMAGGTYEQYF
many | TRBJ1-2 | TRBD1 | TRBV4-2 | TGTGCCAGCAGCGGTACAGGGGTTGCATCGGGTGGCTACACCTTC | CASSGTGVASGGYTF
many | TRBJ2-1 | TRBD1 | TRBV5-1 | TGCGCCAGCAGCAAGGGACAGGGGACCTACAATGAGCAGTTCTTC | CASSKGQGTYNEQFF
NA | TRBJ2-7 | NA | TRBV28 | TGTGCCAGCCCCCCAGACGGGGCAACCCACTCCTCCGAGCAGTACTTC | CASPPDGATHSSEQYF
NA | TRBJ1-5 | NA | TRBV30 | TGTGCCTTCAGGGGTGGAGGCAATCAGCCCCAGCATTTT | CAFRGGGNQPQHF
NA | TRBJ2-3 | TRBD1 | TRBV6-5 | TGTGCCAGCAGTTACCAGGGGGTCCCCACAGATACGCAGTATTTT | CASSYQGVPTDTQYF
few | TRBJ1-4 | NA | TRBV3-1 | TGTGCCAGCAGCCAAAGATCTGAAAAACTGTTTTTT | CASSQRSEKLFF
many | TRBJ2-1 | NA | TRBV5-1 | TGCGCCAGCAGCGTCCGGGTCCAGGGGGGCAATGAGCAGTTCTTC | CASSVRVQGGNEQFF
few | TRBJ2-3 | TRBD2 | TRBV5-1 | TGCGCCAGCAGCTTGGTTCTCCTAGCGGGGGGGACAGATACGCAGTATTTT | CASSLVLLAGGTDTQYF
many | TRBJ2-7 | NA | TRBV11-1 | TGTGCCAGCTCGACTTTACCCGTCTACGAGCAGTACTTC | CASSTLPVYEQYF
many | TRBJ2-1 | NA | TRBV3-1 | TGTGCCAGCAGCCAAGTCTTTGGGGCCGAGCAGTTCTTC | CASSQVFGAEQFF
NA | TRBJ2-7 | NA | TRBV5-1 | TGCGCCAGCAGCTCAGACAACTCCTACGAGCAGTACTTC | CASSSDNSYEQYF